The clone carrying this TCR beta chain was detected only once. This sample was taken from a study of blood T cell repertoires in COVID-19. The CDR3 has 16 amino acids. CDR1 MDHEN and CDR2 SYDVKM come from the germline V gene. The V segment lost 5 bases and the J segment 6 bases; nucleotides outside the gene matches: 14. TCRdb's copy holds only in-frame clones and misses some; the assay was immunoSEQ multiplex PCR. The table has about 200,000 clones, roughly nine tenths seen once. V and J are TRBV28 and TRBJ2-3; 7 bases line up with TRBD2. The receptor was isolated from a man between 35 and 55 years old with acute or convalescent COVID-19. Source material: peripheral blood. The CDR3 reads CASSTRRGSLGDTQYF. CDR3 bases: TGTGCCAGCAGTACGCGGCGCGGGAGTCTAGGGGATACGCAGTATTTT.